This T cell receptor beta chain was obtained from a study of PD-1 blockade in classical Hodgkin lymphoma (dated by TCRdb to 2018 to 2021). The study in broad terms: Nivolumab dosing was 3 mg/kg intravenously every 2 weeks, continuing until either disease progression or unacceptable toxicity. A peripheral blood immune signature of response to PD-1 blockade in classical Hodgkin lymphoma was defined using TCR beta sequencing and CyTOF.

The time point label on this specimen signifies: cycle 1 day 1 (C1D1), immediately before nivolumab initiation. Every trial patient had relapsed following autologous stem cell transplantation, and prior brentuximab vedotin exposure was what differed among cohorts A, B and C. A total of fewer than 65 patients with relapsed/refractory classical Hodgkin lymphoma made up the trial cohort, and each patient's best overall response was complete response, partial response or progressive disease. Trial patients were treated with single-agent nivolumab in the multi-cohort phase II CheckMate 205 trial. Best overall response was determined by an independent review committee according to the 2007 International Working Group response criteria. Trial PBMCs were obtained immediately prior to nivolumab initiation (C1D1) and on therapy at cycle 2 day 1 and cycle 4 day 1. Peripheral blood was collected in 8 mL Vacutainer Cell Preparation Tubes, from which PBMCs were isolated by centrifugation and then cryopreserved.

The Qiagen DNeasy kit was used to extract genomic DNA both from unsorted PBMCs and from the negatively selected CD4+ and CD8+ fractions. TCR beta CDR3 regions were subjected to amplification by immunoSEQ multiplex PCR with primers that anneal to V and J segments. A synthetic immune receptor repertoire was used to minimize amplification bias, and remaining bias was computationally removed after sequencing. From the authors' description of their analysis: Custom Python scripts were used to quantify repertoire diversity as the Shannon entropy index. Unsorted, CD4+ and CD8+ repertoires were analyzed separately, except for combined analyses in which CD4+ and CD8+ sequences were merged in silico. Clonal expansion was defined as a frequency increase of at least 2-fold after treatment compared with C1D1, and clones undetected at baseline were assigned a pseudocount of 0.5. Clones with 0 or 1 copy at C1D1 were classified as singleton clones, and clones with 2 or more copies were classified as non-singleton clones. Clones expanded in unsorted samples were annotated as CD4+, CD8+ or unknown by matching protein sequences in sorted samples from the same patient. Diversity changes from C1D1 to C4D1 were tested in paired samples using Wilcoxon tests. This is the immuneACCESS table as TCRdb keeps it, with only in-frame sequences that have V and J called. A part of the clones is gone; compared with another copy, unresolved V genes explain less than half, and the rest is unexplained. D and trimming were read from the DNA, whereas the V and J calls and clone size are those reported in that table. The sample data list some 100,000 clones, and around 90% of these were observed just once. 2.8% of the sample is in the top ten clones.

Summary of the overall study and its limitations: The study was limited to a single clinical trial cohort, and causes of repertoire differences, possibly disease activity or prior therapy, remained undefined. Baseline TCR diversity was reported to be lower in newly diagnosed patients than in healthy donors, and even lower in relapsed/refractory patients. Patients starting nivolumab less than 1 year after ASCT had lower diversity and were excluded from later analyses to avoid confounding by immune reconstitution. By C4D1, a significant rise was seen in CD4+ TCR diversity but not in CD8+ TCR diversity (p=0.0027 vs p=0.16), and the rise was most apparent among complete responders (p=0.02). Baseline diversity similar to that of newly diagnosed patients was observed in trial patients achieving complete response, whereas significantly lower diversity was observed in partial responders and progressors.

This clone has more than one count but fewer than ten. Its antigen specificity is not known. No base quality information exists; no much larger clone differs at one position. V lost 4 bases and J lost 6 bases, and the count of bases not matched to a germline gene is 9. Measured from the cysteine to the phenylalanine, the CDR3 is 14 residues long. Of all the DNA, just the CDR3 is kept, 42 bases in frame from base 1. CDR1 MGHDK and CDR2 SYGVNS are derived from the germline V gene. In this chain, TRBV25-1 is recombined with TRBJ2-7; 7 of the junction bases match TRBD2. The sequence came from a human donor with classical Hodgkin lymphoma. The sequencing here drew on peripheral blood mononuclear cells (PBMCs), taken at baseline. The DNA sequence is as follows: TGTGCCAGCAGTGGGGGGGGAGTAACCGCCGAGCAGTACTTC. It specifies CASSGGGVTAEQYF.